This T cell receptor beta chain was recorded in a study of T cell responses to AZD1222 COVID-19 vaccine. As for the study in general: Recipients boosted at about 4 weeks or about 12 weeks are pooled. General study findings and limits: Repertoire sampling was restricted to post-peak T cell response timepoints. Spike-specific TCR breadth rose after two AZD1222 doses, and depth rose as well. Possibly, clonal diversity was underestimated; donors were largely white British and included more females.

The CDR3 loop spans 13 amino acids. V was pared by 7 bases and J by 0 bases, with 8 bases between. Germline values: CDR1 SGDLS, CDR2 YYNGEE. Clones were sequenced by immunoSEQ multiplex PCR, and TCRdb holds only the in-frame ones, with some missing. The repertoire has about 150,000 clones, approximately 89% of them found once; the top ten carry over 13%. For this clone: Its antigen is still unknown.

The clonotype was recovered from an adult in good health. The chain is built from TRBV9 and TRBJ1-3; D may be TRBD1 (6 bases). Sequencing was performed on peripheral blood, taken on day 0 of AZD1222 vaccination. For the CDR3, the DNA is TGTGCCAGCTCACAGGGCTCTGGAAACACCATATATTTT. Translated: CASSQGSGNTIYF.